This TCR beta chain was retrieved from a study of OX40 agonist ivuxolimab in advanced cancers. Study information: Partial responses occurred in Three dose-escalation patients, one with hepatocellular carcinoma and two with cutaneous melanoma. Study-level results: CD8+ T cells showed, on average, more clonal expansion than CD4+ cells.

This CDR3 spans 17 amino acids. The V and J ends lost 1 base and 5 bases respectively, with 20 bases between them. CDR1 LGHNA and CDR2 YNFKEQ come from the germline V gene. Profiling relied on immunoSEQ multiplex PCR, and the TCRdb table lists in-frame clones only, not all of them. The top ten hold about 0.15% of the sample, which has 100,000 to 110,000 clones, about 88% seen once. Notes on this clone: The antigen is not known.

Blood was sampled at baseline, cycle 4 day 1, and cycle 7 day 1. The source of this sequence is an adult with an advanced solid tumor such as melanoma, head and neck, liver or kidney cancer. This specimen was CD4+ or CD8+ T cells sorted from blood, taken in a trial of the OX40 agonist ivuxolimab. This sequence joins TRBV4-2 and TRBJ1-1, with D possibly TRBD1 on 6 matching bases. The CDR3 region is CASSQAKQGPLGTEAFF. In DNA form, the CDR3 reads TGTGCCAGCAGCCAAGCAAAACAGGGCCCCCTGGGGACTGAAGCTTTCTTT.